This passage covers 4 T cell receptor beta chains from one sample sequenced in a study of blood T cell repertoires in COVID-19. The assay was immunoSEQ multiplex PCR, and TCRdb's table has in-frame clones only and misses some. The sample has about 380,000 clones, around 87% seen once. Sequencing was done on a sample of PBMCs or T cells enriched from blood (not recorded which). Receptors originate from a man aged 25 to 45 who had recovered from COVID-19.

The CDR3 DNA reads as TGTGCCGCAAGAGGGGACAGGGCTGTCGGAAACACCATATATTTT. Amino acid sequence: CAARGDRAVGNTIYF. V usage is TRBV19 and J usage is TRBJ1-3; 9 bases fit TRBD1. The J segment lost 4 bases and the V segment lost 11 bases, leaving 12 bases of the junction unmatched. Germline loops: CDR1 LNHDA, CDR2 SQIVND (reference sequence). The CDR3 length is 15 residues.

The CDR3 sequence: CASSHRQGLEYYGYTF. CDR3 nucleotide sequence: TGTGCCAGCAGTCACAGACAGGGATTGGAGTACTATGGCTACACCTTC. The rearrangement links TRBV6-6 to TRBJ1-2; 7 bases map to TRBD1. The ends lost 5 bases at V and 3 bases at J; junction bases unmatched: 12. Germline assignment: CDR1 MNHNY and CDR2 SVGAGI (reference sequence). The CDR3 length is 16 residues.

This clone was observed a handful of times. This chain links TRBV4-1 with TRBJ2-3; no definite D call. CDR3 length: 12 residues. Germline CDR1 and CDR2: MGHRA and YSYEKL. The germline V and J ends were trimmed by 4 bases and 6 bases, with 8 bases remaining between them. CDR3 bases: TGCGCCAGCAGCCCCCAGGCCGATACGCAGTATTTT. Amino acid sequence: CASSPQADTQYF.

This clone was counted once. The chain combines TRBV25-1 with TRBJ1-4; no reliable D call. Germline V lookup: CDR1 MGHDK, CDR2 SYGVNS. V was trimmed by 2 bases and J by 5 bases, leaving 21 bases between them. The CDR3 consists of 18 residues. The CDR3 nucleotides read TGTGCCAGCAGTGAAGCCTGGGTGGGAGGCCCTAACAATGAAAAACTGTTTTTT. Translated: CASSEAWVGGPNNEKLFF.